The clone carrying this T cell receptor (beta chain) appeared once. Its target is unknown. A read error may produce the germline difference seen at one junction end. Treatment: approximately 9-day PBMC culture with coronavirus spike peptide pools or control peptides (ViraFEST assay). ViraFEST used peptide pools to expand antigen-specific T cells, then sequenced TCRs. The data stem from a study of vaccination and CD4 T cells after COVID-19. Study at large: Between diagnosis and the drawing of post-COVID samples lay a median roughly 100 days (range 35 to 161).

With the Oncomine TCR Beta short-read assay, DNA from cultured CD4+ T cells was sequenced. TCRdb reprocessed the PCR reads with MiXCR, giving one entry per CDR3 protein. The sample holds some 3,200 distinct CDR3 sequences, around four fifths seen once. The CDR3 is 16 amino acids. The V gene's germline CDR1 is ENHRY and CDR2 SYGVKD. The sequenced sample consisted of CD4+ T cells from blood, cultured in vitro. The V call is TRBV10-3, the J call TRBJ2-3; D might be TRBD1 or TRBD2, each matching 6 bases. This receptor was taken from a human donor who had recovered from COVID-19. Here the CDR3 reads CAISESGGKGADTRYF. The CDR3 region has the DNA TGTGCCATCAGTGAGTCAGGGGGGAAGGGCGCAGATACGCGGTATTTT.